The present T cell receptor (beta chain) was sequenced within a study of CD4 and CD8 cells across lung adenocarcinoma regions. Donors had localized lung adenocarcinoma, a non-small cell lung cancer. The V gene's germline CDR1 is MNHNS and CDR2 SASEGT. This CDR3 spans 17 amino acids. The V segment lost 6 bases and the J segment 0 bases; nucleotides outside the gene matches: 4. TCRdb re-called the PCR reads through MiXCR, storing one row per CDR3 protein. This table holds 7,400 or so distinct CDR3 sequences, roughly 40% found once. The source of this sequence is a male donor with lung adenocarcinoma. The CD4 and CD8 labels of this study may be unreliable. The chain carries TRBV6-1 and TRBJ2-6; 11 bases fit TRBD1. Sequencing was carried out using CD4+ T cells from the margin of a lung tumor. CDR3 residues: CASSRTGGTSGANVLTF. DNA for the CDR3: TGTGCCAGCAGCCGGACAGGGGGCACCTCTGGGGCCAACGTCCTGACTTTC.